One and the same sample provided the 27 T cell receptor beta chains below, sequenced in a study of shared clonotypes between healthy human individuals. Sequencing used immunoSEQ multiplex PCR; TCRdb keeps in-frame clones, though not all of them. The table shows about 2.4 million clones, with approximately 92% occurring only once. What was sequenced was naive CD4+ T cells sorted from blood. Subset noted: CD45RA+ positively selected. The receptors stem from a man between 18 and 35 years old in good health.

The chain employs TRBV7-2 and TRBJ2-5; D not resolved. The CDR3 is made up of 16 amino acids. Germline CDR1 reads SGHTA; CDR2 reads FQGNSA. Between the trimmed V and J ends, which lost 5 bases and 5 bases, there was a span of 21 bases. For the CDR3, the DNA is TGTGCCAGCAGCCTCCTTCACGCGATAACCGGGGAGACCCAGTACTTC. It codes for CASSLLHAITGETQYF.

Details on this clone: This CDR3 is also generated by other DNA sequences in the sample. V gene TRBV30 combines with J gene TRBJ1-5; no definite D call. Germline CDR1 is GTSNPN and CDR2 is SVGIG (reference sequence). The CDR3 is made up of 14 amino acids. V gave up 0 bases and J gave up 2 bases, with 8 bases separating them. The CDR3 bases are TGTGCCTGGAGTGTGGGCCGGGGCAATCAGCCCCAGCATTTT. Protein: CAWSVGRGNQPQHF.

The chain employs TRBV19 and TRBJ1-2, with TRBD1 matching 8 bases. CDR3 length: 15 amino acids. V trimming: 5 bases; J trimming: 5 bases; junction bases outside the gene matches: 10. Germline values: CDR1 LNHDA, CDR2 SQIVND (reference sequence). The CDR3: CASSLQGQARYGYTF. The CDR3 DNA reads TGTGCCAGTAGTCTCCAGGGACAGGCGCGATATGGCTACACCTTC. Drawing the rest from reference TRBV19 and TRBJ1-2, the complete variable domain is DGGITQSPKYLFRKEGQNVTLSCEQNLNHDAMYWYRQDPGQGLRLIYYSQIVNDFQKGDIAEGYSVSREKKESFPLTVTSAQKNPTAFYLCASSLQGQARYGYTFGSGTRLTVV.

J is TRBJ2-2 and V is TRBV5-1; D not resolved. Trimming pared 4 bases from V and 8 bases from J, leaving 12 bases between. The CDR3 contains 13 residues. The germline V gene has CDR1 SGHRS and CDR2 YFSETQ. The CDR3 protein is CASSPTTGGELFF. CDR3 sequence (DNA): TGCGCCAGCAGCCCAACTACCGGGGGGGAGCTGTTTTTT.

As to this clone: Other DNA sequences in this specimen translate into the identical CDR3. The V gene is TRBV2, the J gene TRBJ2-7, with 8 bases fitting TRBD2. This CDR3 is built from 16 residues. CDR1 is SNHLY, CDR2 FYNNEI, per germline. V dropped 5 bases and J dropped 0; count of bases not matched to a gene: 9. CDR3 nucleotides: TGTGCCAGCAGTAAGGCGAGCGGGGGTAGCTCCTACGAGCAGTACTTC. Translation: CASSKASGGSSYEQYF.

CDR3 amino acids: CATSLGQGTTNEKLFF. As DNA, the CDR3 is TGTGCCACCAGCCTTGGACAGGGGACAACTAATGAAAAACTGTTTTTT. This chain joins TRBV15 and TRBJ1-4, with TRBD1 identical over 9 bases. The V gene's germline CDR1 is LNHNV and CDR2 YYDKDF (reference sequence). Trimming cost V 5 bases and J 0 bases; bases outside gene matches: 4. The CDR3 is made up of 16 amino acids.

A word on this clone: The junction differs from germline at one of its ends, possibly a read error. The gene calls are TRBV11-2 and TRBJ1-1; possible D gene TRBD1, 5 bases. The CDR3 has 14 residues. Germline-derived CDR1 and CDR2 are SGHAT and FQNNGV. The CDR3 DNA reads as TGTGCCAGCAGCTTAGATCCAGGGAACCCTGAAGCTTTCTTT. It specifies CASSLDPGNPEAFF.

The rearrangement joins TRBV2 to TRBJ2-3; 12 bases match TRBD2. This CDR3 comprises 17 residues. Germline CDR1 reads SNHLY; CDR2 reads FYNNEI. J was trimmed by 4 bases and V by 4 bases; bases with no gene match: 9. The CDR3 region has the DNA TGTGCCAGCAGTGGTACCTATAGGACTAGCGGGGCAGATACGCAGTATTTT. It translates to CASSGTYRTSGADTQYF.

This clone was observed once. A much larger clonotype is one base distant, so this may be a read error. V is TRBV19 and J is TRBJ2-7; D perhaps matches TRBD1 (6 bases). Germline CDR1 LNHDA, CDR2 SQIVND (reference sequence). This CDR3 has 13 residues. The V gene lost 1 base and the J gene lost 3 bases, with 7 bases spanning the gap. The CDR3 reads CASSIGQVYEQYF. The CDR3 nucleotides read TGTGCCAGTAGTATAGGACAGGTCTACGAGCAGTACTTC. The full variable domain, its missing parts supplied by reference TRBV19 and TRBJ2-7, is DGGITQSPKYLFRKEGQNVTLSCEQNLNHDAMYWYRQDPGQGLRLIYYSQIVNDFQKGDIAEGYSVSREKKESFPLTVTSAQKNPTAFYLCASSIGQVYEQYFGPGTRLTVT.

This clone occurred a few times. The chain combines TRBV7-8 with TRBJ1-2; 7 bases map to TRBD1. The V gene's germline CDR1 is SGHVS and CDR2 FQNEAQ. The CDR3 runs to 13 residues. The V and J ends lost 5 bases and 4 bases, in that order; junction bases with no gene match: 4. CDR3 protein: CASSLGQSYGYTF. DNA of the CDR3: TGTGCCAGCAGCCTGGGACAGAGCTATGGCTACACCTTC.

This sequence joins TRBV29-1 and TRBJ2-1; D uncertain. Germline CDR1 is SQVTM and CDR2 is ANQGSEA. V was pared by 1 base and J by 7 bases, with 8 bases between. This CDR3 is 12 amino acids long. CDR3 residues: CSVEGNDNEQFF. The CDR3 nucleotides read TGCAGCGTTGAAGGAAACGATAATGAGCAGTTCTTC.

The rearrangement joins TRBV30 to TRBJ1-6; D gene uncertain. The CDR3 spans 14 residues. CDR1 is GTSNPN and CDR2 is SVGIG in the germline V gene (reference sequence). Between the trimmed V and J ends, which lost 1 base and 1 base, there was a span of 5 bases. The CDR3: CAWSGISYNSPLHF. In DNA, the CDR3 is TGTGCCTGGAGTGGAATTTCCTATAATTCACCCCTCCACTTT.

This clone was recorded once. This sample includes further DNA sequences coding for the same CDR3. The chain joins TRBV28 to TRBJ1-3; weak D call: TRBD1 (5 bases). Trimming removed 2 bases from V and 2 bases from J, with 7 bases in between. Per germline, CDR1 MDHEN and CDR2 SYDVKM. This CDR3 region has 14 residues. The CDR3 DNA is TGTGCCAGCAGTTTACAGGGTGCTGGAAACACCATATATTTT. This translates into CASSLQGAGNTIYF.

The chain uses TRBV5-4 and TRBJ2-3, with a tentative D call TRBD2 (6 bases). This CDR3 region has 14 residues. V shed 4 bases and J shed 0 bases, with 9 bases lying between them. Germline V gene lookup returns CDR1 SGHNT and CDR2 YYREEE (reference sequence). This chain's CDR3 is CASSTRESTDTQYF. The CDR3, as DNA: TGTGCCAGCAGCACACGGGAGAGCACAGATACGCAGTATTTT.

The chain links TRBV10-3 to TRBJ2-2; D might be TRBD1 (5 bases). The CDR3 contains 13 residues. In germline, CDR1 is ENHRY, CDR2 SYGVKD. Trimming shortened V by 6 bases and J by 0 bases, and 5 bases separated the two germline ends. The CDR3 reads CAIRGANTGELFF. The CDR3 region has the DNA TGTGCCATCAGAGGGGCGAACACCGGGGAGCTGTTTTTT.

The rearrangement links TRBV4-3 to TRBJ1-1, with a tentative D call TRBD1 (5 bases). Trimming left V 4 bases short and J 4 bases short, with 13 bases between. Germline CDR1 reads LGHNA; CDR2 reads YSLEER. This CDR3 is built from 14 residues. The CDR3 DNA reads TGCGCCAGCAGCCCCGCGCCAGGGAGCACTGAAGCTTTCTTT. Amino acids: CASSPAPGSTEAFF.

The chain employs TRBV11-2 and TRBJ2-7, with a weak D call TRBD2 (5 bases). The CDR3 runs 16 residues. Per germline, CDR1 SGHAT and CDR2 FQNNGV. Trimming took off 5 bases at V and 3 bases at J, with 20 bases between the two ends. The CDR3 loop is CASSPNPNGRGYEQYF. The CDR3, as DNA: TGTGCCAGCAGCCCAAACCCGAACGGACGGGGCTACGAGCAGTACTTC.

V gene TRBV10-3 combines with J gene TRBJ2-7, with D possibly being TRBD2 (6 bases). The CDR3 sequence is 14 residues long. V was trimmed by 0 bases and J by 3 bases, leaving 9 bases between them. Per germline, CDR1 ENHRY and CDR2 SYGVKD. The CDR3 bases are TGTGCCATCAGTGAGTCGTGGCGGGACTACGAGCAGTACTTC. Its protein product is CAISESWRDYEQYF.

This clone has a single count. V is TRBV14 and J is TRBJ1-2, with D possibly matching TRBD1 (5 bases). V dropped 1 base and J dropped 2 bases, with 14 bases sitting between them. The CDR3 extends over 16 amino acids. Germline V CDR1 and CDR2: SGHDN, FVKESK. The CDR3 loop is CASSQVAPAGNYGYTF. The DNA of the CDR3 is TGTGCCAGCAGCCAAGTCGCCCCCGCAGGGAACTATGGCTACACCTTC.

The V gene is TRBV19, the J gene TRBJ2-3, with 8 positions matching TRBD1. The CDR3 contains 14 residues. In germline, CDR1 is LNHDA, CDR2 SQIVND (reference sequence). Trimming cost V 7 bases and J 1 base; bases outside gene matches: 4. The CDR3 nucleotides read TGTGCCAGTACTATGACAGGGGGCACAGATACGCAGTATTTT. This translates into CASTMTGGTDTQYF.

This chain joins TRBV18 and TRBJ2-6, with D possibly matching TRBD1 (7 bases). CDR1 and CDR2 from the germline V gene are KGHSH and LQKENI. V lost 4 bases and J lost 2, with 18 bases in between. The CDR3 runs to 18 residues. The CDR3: CASSQATGTLAGANVLTF. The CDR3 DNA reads TGTGCCAGCTCACAAGCGACAGGGACTTTGGCTGGGGCCAACGTCCTGACTTTC.

The CDR3 nucleotides read TGTGCCAGCAGCTCCCAGGGGGGGACTGAAGCTTTCTTT. This gives the protein CASSSQGGTEAFF. This chain connects TRBV5-4 to TRBJ1-1; 7 bases fit TRBD1. The CDR3 spans 13 residues. The germline gives CDR1 SGHNT, CDR2 YYREEE (reference sequence). V shed 3 bases and J 5 bases; nucleotides not matched to a gene: 4.

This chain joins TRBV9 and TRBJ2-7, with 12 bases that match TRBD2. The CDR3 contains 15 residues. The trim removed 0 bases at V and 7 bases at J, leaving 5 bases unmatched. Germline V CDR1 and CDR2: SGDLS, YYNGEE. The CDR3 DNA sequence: TGTGCCAGCAGCGTAGATCTAGCGGGGGGGCTGGAGCAGTACTTC. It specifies CASSVDLAGGLEQYF. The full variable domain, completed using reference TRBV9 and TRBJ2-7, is DSGVTQTPKHLITATGQRVTLRCSPRSGDLSVYWYQQSLDQGLQFLIQYYNGEERAKGNILERFSAQQFPDLHSELNLSSLELGDSALYFCASSVDLAGGLEQYFGPGTRLTVT.

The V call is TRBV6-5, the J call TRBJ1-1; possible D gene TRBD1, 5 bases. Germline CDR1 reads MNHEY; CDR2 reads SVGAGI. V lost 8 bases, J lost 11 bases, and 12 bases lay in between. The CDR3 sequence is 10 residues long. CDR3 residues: CASWGRGAFF. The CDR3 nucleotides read TGTGCCAGCTGGGGTCGGGGGGCTTTCTTT.

The CDR3 DNA follows: TGCGCCAGCAGCCGCCTCGGGGGCGAATACTATGGCTACACCTTC. Translation gives CASSRLGGEYYGYTF. The chain couples TRBV5-1 to TRBJ1-2, with D maybe TRBD1 (6 bases). Between the trimmed V and J ends, which lost 4 bases and 3 bases, there was a span of 16 bases. Germline V CDR1 and CDR2: SGHRS, YFSETQ. This CDR3 is 15 amino acids long.

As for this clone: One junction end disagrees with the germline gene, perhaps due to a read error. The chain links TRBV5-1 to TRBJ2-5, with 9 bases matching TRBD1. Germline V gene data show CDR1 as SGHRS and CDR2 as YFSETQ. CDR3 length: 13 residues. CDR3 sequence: CASSGTGSPSLNF. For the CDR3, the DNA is TGCGCCAGCAGCGGGACAGGGTCCCCCTCTCTGAACTTC.

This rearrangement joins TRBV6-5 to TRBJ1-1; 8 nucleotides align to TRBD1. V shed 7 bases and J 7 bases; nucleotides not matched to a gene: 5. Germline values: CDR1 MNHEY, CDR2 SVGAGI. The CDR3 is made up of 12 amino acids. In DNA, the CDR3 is TGTGCCAGCAATCTACAGGGGGGTGAAGCTTTCTTT. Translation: CASNLQGGEAFF.